Sequencing of this T cell receptor (beta chain) was carried out in a study of neurological immune-mediated disorders. 5'RACE with 10-nucleotide random UMIs produced the cDNA. Every sequencing run produced over 160 million TCR-beta sequences that came from 15-18 subjects. TCRdb recomputed calls from the 5' RACE reads with MiXCR, one row per CDR3 protein. The table lists roughly 47,000 distinct CDR3 sequences, 3.5% to 5% of them singletons. General study results and limits: In HTLV-1-associated myelopathy, TCR clonal expansion was greatest, whereas multiple sclerosis had the least, falling below healthy controls. It was the repertoires of 18 of 34 multiple sclerosis patients that phylogenetic grouping placed in one related-CDR3 cluster, which is a possible signature.

This clonotype was detected a few times. Antigen: not known. The receptor comes from a woman aged 55-69 years with multiple sclerosis. Material for sequencing was PBMCs.

The CDR3 here is CASSRSTGEITDTQYF. The CDR3 DNA sequence: TGCGCCAGCAGCCGATCGACAGGGGAGATCACAGATACGCAGTATTTT. V and J are TRBV5-1 and TRBJ2-3, with 8 bases fitting TRBD1. This CDR3 is built from 16 residues. V shed 4 bases and J 2 bases; nucleotides not matched to a gene: 9. Germline V gene lookup returns CDR1 SGHRS and CDR2 YFSETQ.